These 22 T cell receptor beta chains came from one sample sequenced in a study of cytomegalovirus exposure and HLA in healthy donors. Repertoires were generated with immunoSEQ multiplex PCR, while TCRdb's copy carries only in-frame clones and drops some. This sample yields 55,000 to 70,000 clones, of which approximately 90% are seen a single time; around 1.7% belongs to the top ten. The sequenced sample was PBMCs. These receptors were taken from a woman aged 18-29 years in good health and CMV-seronegative.

This sequence joins TRBV27 and TRBJ2-1; 11 nucleotides agree with TRBD2. Trimming cost V 6 bases and J 9 bases; bases outside gene matches: 16. Germline lookup yields CDR1 MNHEY and CDR2 SMNVEV (reference sequence). The CDR3 extends over 17 amino acids. The DNA for the CDR3 is TGTGCCAGCAGCCACCCTAGGGCTAGCGGGGGGTCGGGTGAGCAGTTCTTC. Encoded protein: CASSHPRASGGSGEQFF.

The V gene is TRBV2, the J gene TRBJ1-2, with 7 bases matching TRBD1. Germline CDR1 reads SNHLY; CDR2 reads FYNNEI. The CDR3 has 14 amino acids. With 6 bases clipped from V and 7 bases from J, the junction kept 11 bases outside the gene matches. The CDR3 DNA reads TGTGCCAGCAGAGACAGGGATTTTATTCGTGGCTACACCTTC. Protein: CASRDRDFIRGYTF.

The chain is built from TRBV30 and TRBJ2-1, with D possibly TRBD1 on 6 matching bases. Germline lookup yields CDR1 GTSNPN and CDR2 SVGIG (reference sequence). V gave up 7 bases and J gave up 10 bases, with 14 bases separating them. The CDR3 has 11 residues. The CDR3, as DNA: TGTGCCTACCAAGCCGGGACAGAGCAGTTCTTC. Its protein product is CAYQAGTEQFF.

This rearrangement joins TRBV6-5 to TRBJ2-2, with no clear D. V was cut by 4 bases and J by 6 bases, with 9 bases left in between. The CDR3 consists of 13 residues. Germline V gene data show CDR1 as MNHEY and CDR2 as SVGAGI. The CDR3 sequence: CASSLQPAGELFF. Here the CDR3 DNA reads TGTGCCAGCAGTTTACAACCCGCCGGGGAGCTGTTTTTT.

This rearrangement joins TRBV14 to TRBJ2-5; TRBD2 is a possible D gene (6 bases). The length of the CDR3 is 15 residues. Between the trimmed V and J ends, which lost 0 bases and 5 bases, there was a span of 13 bases. Germline-derived CDR1 and CDR2 are SGHDN and FVKESK. For the CDR3, the DNA is TGTGCCAGCAGCCAAGACACGATTCGGGGGGAGACCCAGTACTTC. Translating it yields CASSQDTIRGETQYF.

J is TRBJ2-7 and V is TRBV4-3; a possible D gene is TRBD2 (5 bases). The V gene lost 3 bases and the J gene lost 4 bases, with 13 bases spanning the gap. Germline CDR1 LGHNA, CDR2 YSLEER. The CDR3 sequence is 14 residues long. This CDR3 is CASSHGMGSYEQYF. For the CDR3, the DNA is TGCGCCAGCAGCCACGGGATGGGTTCTTACGAGCAGTACTTC.

The chain combines TRBV4-3 with TRBJ1-1; D gene ambiguous. The V end lost 1 base, the J end lost 6 bases, and 12 bases lay between the germline ends. Germline CDR1 is LGHNA and CDR2 is YSLEER. This CDR3 comprises 14 residues. CDR3 bases: TGCGCCAGCAGCCAAGTCGGCCTGGGCCCTGAAGCTTTCTTT. This codes for CASSQVGLGPEAFF.

In regard to this clone: The same CDR3 arises from other DNA sequences in this sample as well. V usage is TRBV11-2 and J usage is TRBJ2-2; no clear D. CDR1 is SGHAT and CDR2 is FQNNGV in the germline V gene. This CDR3 has 13 residues. V was pared by 1 base and J by 5 bases, with 5 bases between. Here the CDR3 DNA reads TGTGCCAGCAGCTTAGTCGGGACCGGGGAGCTGTTTTTT. The encoded protein is CASSLVGTGELFF.

This chain joins TRBV11-1 and TRBJ1-1, with no clear D. CDR1 SGHAT and CDR2 FQDESV come from the germline V gene (reference sequence). With 3 bases removed from V and 3 bases from J, the gap between germline ends came to 8 bases. The CDR3 is 13 residues long. CDR3 sequence reads: CASSFEGDTEAFF. CDR3 in DNA: TGTGCCAGCAGCTTTGAGGGTGACACTGAAGCTTTCTTT.

The rearrangement links TRBV5-1 to TRBJ2-1; 13 bases match TRBD2. This CDR3 has 15 amino acids. Germline assignment: CDR1 SGHRS and CDR2 YFSETQ. The ends lost 7 bases at V and 7 bases at J; junction bases unmatched: 8. The chain's CDR3 is CASGPLAGGLNEQFF. The CDR3 nucleotides read TGCGCCAGCGGTCCACTAGCGGGAGGGCTGAATGAGCAGTTCTTC.

This clone was recorded once. The gene calls are TRBV2 and TRBJ2-7, with D maybe TRBD1 (6 bases). The CDR3 is made up of 14 amino acids. Trimming shortened V by 3 bases and J by 5 bases, and 14 bases separated the two germline ends. Germline V gene sequence: CDR1 SNHLY, CDR2 FYNNEI. CDR3 in amino acids: CASSEAGERDEQYF. The CDR3 DNA reads TGTGCCAGCAGTGAGGCAGGGGAGCGCGACGAGCAGTACTTC. The whole variable domain, remainder taken from reference TRBV2 and TRBJ2-7, is EPEVTQTPSHQVTQMGQEVILRCVPISNHLYFYWYRQILGQKVEFLVSFYNNEISEKSEIFDDQFSVERPDGSNFTLKIRSTKLEDSAMYFCASSEAGERDEQYFGPGTRLTVT.

The chain joins TRBV4-3 to TRBJ1-2, with D maybe TRBD1 (6 bases). V shed 1 base and J shed 4 bases, with 13 bases lying between them. The germline gives CDR1 LGHNA, CDR2 YSLEER. CDR3 size: 15 residues. The DNA of the CDR3 is TGCGCCAGCAGCCAAGCTTCACAGGGAACCTATGGCTACACCTTC. It encodes CASSQASQGTYGYTF.

The genes are TRBV5-1 and TRBJ2-1; TRBD1 matches at 10 bases. The ends lost 2 bases at V and 2 bases at J; junction bases unmatched: 13. Germline assignment: CDR1 SGHRS and CDR2 YFSETQ. This CDR3 comprises 19 residues. CDR3 amino acids: CASSFLTGGAPSAYNEQFF. In DNA form, the CDR3 reads TGCGCCAGCAGCTTTTTGACAGGGGGCGCACCAAGCGCCTACAATGAGCAGTTCTTC.

This chain uses TRBV19 with TRBJ2-7, with 7 bases lining up with TRBD1. From germline, CDR1 is LNHDA and CDR2 SQIVND (reference sequence). The junction had 12 bases not matched to a gene; V was cut back by 6 bases and J by 7 bases. The CDR3 sequence is 14 residues long. The CDR3 DNA sequence: TGTGCCAGTAGGGCTCTACAGGGGAAGGGGGAGCAGTACTTC. This gives the protein CASRALQGKGEQYF.

This chain uses TRBV5-1 with TRBJ2-7, with TRBD1 identical over 9 bases. The V and J ends lost 0 bases and 4 bases, in that order; junction bases with no gene match: 8. The CDR3 consists of 16 residues. Germline V gives CDR1 SGHRS, CDR2 YFSETQ. CDR3 in amino acids: CASSLGWGQGIYEQYF. Written as DNA, the CDR3 is TGCGCCAGCAGCTTGGGTTGGGGACAGGGTATATACGAGCAGTACTTC.

The J gene is TRBJ2-7, the V gene TRBV6-5; maybe TRBD2 (6 bases). Germline V gene data show CDR1 as MNHEY and CDR2 as SVGAGI. The V end lost 8 bases, the J end lost 1 base, and 18 bases lay between the germline ends. This CDR3 has 15 amino acids. The CDR3 nucleotides are TGTGCCAGCTCAAGATTGGGGGGTGTATCCTACGAGCAGTACTTC. Translation: CASSRLGGVSYEQYF.

The V and J genes are TRBV6-1 and TRBJ1-1, with TRBD1 identical over 8 bases. CDR3 length equals 14 residues. Germline values: CDR1 MNHNS, CDR2 SASEGT. Germline trimming cut 6 bases from V and 1 base from J; bases unmatched to any gene: 4. CDR3 region: CASSRTGGNTEAFF. CDR3 in DNA: TGTGCCAGCAGCCGAACAGGGGGGAACACTGAAGCTTTCTTT.

The chain employs TRBV9 and TRBJ2-3; TRBD1 is a possible D gene (6 bases). Trimming cost V 4 bases and J 1 base, with 16 bases left between them. Germline CDR1 is SGDLS and CDR2 is YYNGEE. CDR3 length: 16 residues. Here the CDR3 reads CASSRDRSRGTDTQYF. The CDR3, as DNA: TGTGCCAGCAGCAGAGACAGGTCGCGTGGCACAGATACGCAGTATTTT.

This clone was detected only once. Relative to the germline gene, one junction end is altered; a read error may explain this. The chain employs TRBV7-3 and TRBJ2-1; 9 bases line up with TRBD1. Germline-derived CDR1 and CDR2 are SGHTA and FQGTGA. This CDR3 region has 16 residues. CDR3 in DNA: TGTGCCAGCAGCCTAACACAGGGGGCAACGAAAAATGAGCAGTTCTTC. This translates into CASSLTQGATKNEQFF.

This chain links TRBV6-1 with TRBJ2-7; 7 positions agree with TRBD2. CDR1 and CDR2 from the germline V gene are MNHNS and SASEGT. The V segment lost 2 bases and the J segment 2 bases; nucleotides outside the gene matches: 6. There are 15 residues in the CDR3. The CDR3 sequence is CASSETSATPYEQYF. CDR3 sequence (DNA): TGTGCCAGCAGTGAAACTAGCGCCACTCCCTACGAGCAGTACTTC.

J is TRBJ2-7 and V is TRBV6-1; D not resolved. Germline-derived CDR1 and CDR2 are MNHNS and SASEGT. The CDR3 length is 14 residues. Trimming took off 4 bases at V and 5 bases at J, with 15 bases between the two ends. In DNA, the CDR3 is TGTGCCAGCAGTGGTCAATGGAGTTCCCACGAGCAGTACTTC. It specifies CASSGQWSSHEQYF.

The chain recombines TRBV7-2 with TRBJ2-3; 9 bases are a match to TRBD2. The length of the CDR3 is 17 residues. V dropped 5 bases and J dropped 1; count of bases not matched to a gene: 10. The germline V gene encodes CDR1 SGHTA and CDR2 FQGNSA. Here the CDR3 reads CASSPIAGDWGTDTQYF. As DNA, the CDR3 is TGTGCCAGCAGCCCTATAGCGGGAGATTGGGGCACAGATACGCAGTATTTT.